The 9 T cell receptor beta chains presented below share a single source sample, sequenced in a study of sequential checkpoint blockade in melanoma. As to treatment: randomized to nivolumab then ipilimumab (arm A) or the reverse (arm B). Sequencing used immunoSEQ multiplex PCR; TCRdb keeps in-frame clones, though not all of them. The table records about 6,900 clones, roughly a quarter of them present only once. The sample consisted of tumor tissue (inferred from file names), taken from a patient given nivolumab and ipilimumab in sequence. The receptors stem from a human donor with melanoma.

This clone was detected only a few times. The chain is built from TRBV30 and TRBJ1-1; TRBD1 agrees at 7 bases. V dropped 6 bases and J dropped 0; count of bases not matched to a gene: 13. Germline V gives CDR1 GTSNPN, CDR2 SVGIG (reference sequence). CDR3 length: 16 residues. The CDR3: CACSTGTVDLNTEAFF. The CDR3 nucleotides are TGTGCCTGTTCCACCGGGACAGTTGACTTGAACACTGAAGCTTTCTTT.

Only a few counts were recorded for this clone. One junction end does not reproduce the germline sequence, and a read error may be involved. The V gene is TRBV11-3, the J gene TRBJ2-5; TRBD2 is a possible D gene (5 bases). The CDR3 has 14 amino acids. Germline CDR1 reads SGHNT; CDR2 reads YENEEA. The CDR3 DNA reads as TGTGCCAGCAGCCTAGACTACTCTCAAGAGACCCAGTACTTC. Translated: CASSLDYSQETQYF. The full variable domain, completed using reference TRBV11-3 and TRBJ2-5, is EAGVVQSPRYKIIEKKQPVAFWCNPISGHNTLYWYLQNLGQGPELLIRYENEEAVDDSQLPKDRFSAERLKGVDSTLKIQPAELGDSAVYLCASSLDYSQETQYFGPGTRLLVL.

The chain employs TRBV19 and TRBJ1-3; D call uncertain. V lost 5 bases to trimming and J lost 1 base, with 12 bases between them. The CDR3 spans 15 residues. Germline V gene lookup returns CDR1 LNHDA and CDR2 SQIVND (reference sequence). CDR3 nucleotides: TGTGCCAGTAGTCCACGGGCGGAATCTGGAAACACCATATATTTT. Translating gives CASSPRAESGNTIYF.

This clone was recorded once. The chain is built from TRBV15 and TRBJ2-3, with D possibly being TRBD1 or TRBD2 (7 bases each). V was trimmed by 2 bases and J by 0 bases, leaving 21 bases between them. Germline assignment: CDR1 LNHNV and CDR2 YYDKDF (reference sequence). The CDR3 totals 19 residues. CDR3 coding DNA: TGTGCCACCAGCAGAAGGGGTGGGGAGGGGGCTACTAGCACAGATACGCAGTATTTT. Translating it yields CATSRRGGEGATSTDTQYF.

The sample holds many counts of this clone. This chain links TRBV11-1 with TRBJ2-3; tentative D call: TRBD2 (6 bases). The CDR3 contains 14 residues. Per the germline V gene, CDR1 is SGHAT and CDR2 is FQDESV (reference sequence). With 4 bases removed from V and 1 base from J, the gap between germline ends came to 9 bases. The CDR3 is CASSSSAGTDTQYF. CDR3 nucleotide sequence: TGTGCCAGCAGCTCTAGCGCGGGCACAGATACGCAGTATTTT.

This clone was found a few times. This chain uses TRBV25-1 with TRBJ2-2; TRBD1 matches 11 bases. Germline V gene lookup returns CDR1 MGHDK and CDR2 SYGVNS. This CDR3 has 16 residues. The junction had 4 bases not matched to a gene; V was cut back by 2 bases and J by 5 bases. CDR3 bases: TGTGCCAGCAGTGAAAGGACAGGGGGCCAGACCGGGGAGCTGTTTTTT. Encoded protein: CASSERTGGQTGELFF.

This chain uses TRBV29-1 with TRBJ1-5; no reliable D call. V lost 1 base to trimming and J lost 4 bases, with 8 bases between them. In germline, CDR1 is SQVTM, CDR2 ANQGSEA. This CDR3 contains 13 residues. The CDR3 sequence: CSVEVSFNQPQHF. The CDR3 coding sequence is TGCAGCGTTGAAGTCAGCTTTAATCAGCCCCAGCATTTT.

This chain joins TRBV5-1 and TRBJ2-5, with 9 bases matching TRBD2. Trimming at V came to 2 bases and at J to 0 bases, leaving 8 bases not matched to a gene. The CDR3 is 17 amino acids. The V gene's germline CDR1 is SGHRS and CDR2 YFSETQ. For the CDR3, the DNA is TGCGCCAGCAGCTTACATGGCGGGAGGGAAAACCAAGAGACCCAGTACTTC. Its translation is CASSLHGGRENQETQYF.

This chain joins TRBV6-8 and TRBJ2-7; 8 positions agree with TRBD2. CDR3 length: 15 amino acids. With V trimmed by 6 bases and J by 0 bases, 7 bases remained unmatched. Germline assignment: CDR1 MNHGY and CDR2 SAAAGT. The CDR3 reads CASSHTSGSSYEQYV. The CDR3 DNA reads as TGTGCCAGCAGCCATACTAGCGGCAGCTCCTACGAGCAGTACGTC.